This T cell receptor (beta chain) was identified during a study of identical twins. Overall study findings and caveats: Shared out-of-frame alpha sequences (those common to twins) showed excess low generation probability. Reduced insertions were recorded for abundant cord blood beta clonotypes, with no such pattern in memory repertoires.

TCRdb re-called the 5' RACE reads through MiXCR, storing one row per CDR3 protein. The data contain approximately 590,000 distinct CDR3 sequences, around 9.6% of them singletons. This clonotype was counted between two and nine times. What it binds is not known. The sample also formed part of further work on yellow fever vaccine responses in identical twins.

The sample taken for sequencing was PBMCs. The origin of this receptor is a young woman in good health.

This chain's CDR3 is CASRLTGATNEKLFF. DNA of the CDR3: TGCGCCAGCAGACTCACAGGTGCAACTAATGAAAAACTGTTTTTT. The chain joins TRBV10-2 to TRBJ1-4, with a weak D call TRBD1 (5 bases). Looked up from germline, CDR1 is WSHSY and CDR2 is SAAADI. The CDR3 has 15 amino acids. The V end lost 6 bases, the J end lost 0 bases, and 11 bases lay between the germline ends.